This T cell receptor (beta chain) was identified during a study of Ad26.COV2.S vaccination and SARS-CoV-2 variants. The CDR3 consists of 14 residues. V was clipped by 4 bases and J by 4 bases; unmatched bases: 5. Germline V CDR1 and CDR2: MNHEY, SVGAGI. Assay used: immunoSEQ multiplex PCR; TCRdb lists only in-frame clones, some missing. The sample holds around 250,000 clones, 87% seen once. Treatment: some 20 received Ad26.COV2.S at low or high dose, single or two shots; 5 received placebo; per-sample allocation not given. Day 63 following the first vaccine or placebo injection was when the samples were taken.

This TCR came from a person aged 18 to 65 who received the Ad26.COV2.S COVID-19 vaccine or a placebo. The chain has TRBV6-5 and TRBJ1-2, with 8 bases that match TRBD1. The sequencing here drew on peripheral blood, taken in a trial of Ad26.COV2.S vaccine versus placebo. The CDR3 region is CASSLGQGLYGYTF. The CDR3 coding sequence is TGTGCCAGCAGTTTAGGACAGGGACTCTATGGCTACACCTTC.